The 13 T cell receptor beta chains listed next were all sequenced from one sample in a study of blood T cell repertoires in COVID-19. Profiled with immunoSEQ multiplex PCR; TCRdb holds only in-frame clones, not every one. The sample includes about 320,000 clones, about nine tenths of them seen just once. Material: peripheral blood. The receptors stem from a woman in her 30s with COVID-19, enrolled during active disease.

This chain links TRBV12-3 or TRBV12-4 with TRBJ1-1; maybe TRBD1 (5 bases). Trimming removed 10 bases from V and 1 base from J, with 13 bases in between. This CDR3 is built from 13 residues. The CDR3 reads CATRRRGNTEAFF. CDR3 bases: TGTGCCACCCGAAGGAGGGGGAACACTGAAGCTTTCTTT.

The CDR3 DNA is TGTGCCAGCTCACCCCCCCGGGGAAGAGGGGAAAAACTGTTTTTT. Translated, it gives CASSPPRGRGEKLFF. This chain links TRBV18 with TRBJ1-4, with D uncertain. The CDR3 length is 15 residues. V shed 3 bases and J shed 8 bases, with 16 bases lying between them. Germline CDR1 reads KGHSH; CDR2 reads LQKENI.

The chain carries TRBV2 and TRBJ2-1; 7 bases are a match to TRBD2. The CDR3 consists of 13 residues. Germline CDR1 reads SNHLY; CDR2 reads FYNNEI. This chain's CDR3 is CAGAGDSYNEQFF. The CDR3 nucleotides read TGTGCTGGGGCGGGGGACTCCTACAATGAGCAGTTCTTC.

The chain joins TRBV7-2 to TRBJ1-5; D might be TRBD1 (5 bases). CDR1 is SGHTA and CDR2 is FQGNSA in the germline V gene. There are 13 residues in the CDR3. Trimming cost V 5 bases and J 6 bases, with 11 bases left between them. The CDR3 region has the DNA TGTGCCAGCAGCCCAGGGCTGGGTCAGCCCCAGCATTTT. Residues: CASSPGLGQPQHF.

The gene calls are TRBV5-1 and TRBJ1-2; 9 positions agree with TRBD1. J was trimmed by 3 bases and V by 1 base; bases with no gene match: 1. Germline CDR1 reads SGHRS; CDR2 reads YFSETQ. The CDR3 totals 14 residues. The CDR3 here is CASSLRTGDYGYTF. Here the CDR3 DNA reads TGCGCCAGCAGCTTGAGGACAGGGGACTATGGCTACACCTTC.

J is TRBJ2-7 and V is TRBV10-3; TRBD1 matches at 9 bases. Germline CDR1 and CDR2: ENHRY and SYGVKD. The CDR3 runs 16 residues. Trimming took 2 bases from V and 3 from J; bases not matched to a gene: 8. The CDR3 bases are TGTGCCATCAGTGAGGTATTGACAGGGGGACTCTACGAGCAGTACTTC. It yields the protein CAISEVLTGGLYEQYF.

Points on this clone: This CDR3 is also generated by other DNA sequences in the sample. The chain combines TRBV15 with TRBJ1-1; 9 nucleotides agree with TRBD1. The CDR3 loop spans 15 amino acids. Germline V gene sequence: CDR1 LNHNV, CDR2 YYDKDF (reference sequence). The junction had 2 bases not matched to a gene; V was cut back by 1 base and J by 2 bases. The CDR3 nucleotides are TGTGCCACCAGCAGAGGACAGGGGGTAAACACTGAAGCTTTCTTT. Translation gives CATSRGQGVNTEAFF.

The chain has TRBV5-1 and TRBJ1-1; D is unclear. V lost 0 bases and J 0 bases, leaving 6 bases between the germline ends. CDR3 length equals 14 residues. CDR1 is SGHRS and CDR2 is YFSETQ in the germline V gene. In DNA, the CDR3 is TGCGCCAGCAGCTTGGCCGGGATGAACACTGAAGCTTTCTTT. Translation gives CASSLAGMNTEAFF.

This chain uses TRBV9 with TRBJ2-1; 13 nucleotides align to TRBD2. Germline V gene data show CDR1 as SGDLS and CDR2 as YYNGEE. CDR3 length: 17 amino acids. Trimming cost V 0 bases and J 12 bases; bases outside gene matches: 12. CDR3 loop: CASSVEGLAGSPLGQFF. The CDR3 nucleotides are TGTGCCAGCAGCGTAGAGGGACTAGCGGGATCGCCCCTTGGGCAGTTCTTC. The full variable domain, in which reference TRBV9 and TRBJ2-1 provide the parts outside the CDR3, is DSGVTQTPKHLITATGQRVTLRCSPRSGDLSVYWYQQSLDQGLQFLIQYYNGEERAKGNILERFSAQQFPDLHSELNLSSLELGDSALYFCASSVEGLAGSPLGQFFGPGTRLTVL.

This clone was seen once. In DNA, the CDR3 is TGTGCCAGCATTAAGGGGTACAATGAGCAGTTCTTC. Translating gives CASIKGYNEQFF. The chain links TRBV28 to TRBJ2-1; a weak D match, TRBD1 (5 bases). Germline V gene data show CDR1 as MDHEN and CDR2 as SYDVKM. There are 12 residues in the CDR3. V shed 7 bases and J shed 4 bases, with 8 bases lying between them.

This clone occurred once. CDR3 protein: CASSEGTGITDTQYF. Here the CDR3 DNA reads TGTGCCAGCAGTGAAGGGACAGGGATCACAGATACGCAGTATTTT. The chain carries TRBV6-1 and TRBJ2-3; TRBD1 aligns across 8 bases. Per the germline V gene, CDR1 is MNHNS and CDR2 is SASEGT. V lost 1 base, J lost 2 bases, and 2 bases stayed unmatched. The length of the CDR3 is 15 residues.

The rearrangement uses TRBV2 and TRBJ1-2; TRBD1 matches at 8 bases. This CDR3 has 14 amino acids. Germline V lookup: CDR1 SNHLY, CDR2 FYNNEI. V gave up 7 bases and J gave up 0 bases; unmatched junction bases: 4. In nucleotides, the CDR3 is TGTGCCAGCACCGGGACAGGACCTAACTATGGCTACACCTTC. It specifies CASTGTGPNYGYTF. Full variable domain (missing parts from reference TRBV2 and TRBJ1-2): EPEVTQTPSHQVTQMGQEVILRCVPISNHLYFYWYRQILGQKVEFLVSFYNNEISEKSEIFDDQFSVERPDGSNFTLKIRSTKLEDSAMYFCASTGTGPNYGYTFGSGTRLTVV.

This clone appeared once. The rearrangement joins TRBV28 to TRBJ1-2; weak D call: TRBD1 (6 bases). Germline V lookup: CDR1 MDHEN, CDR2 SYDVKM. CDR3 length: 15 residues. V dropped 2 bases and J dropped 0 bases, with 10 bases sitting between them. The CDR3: CASSLTGGPNYGYTF. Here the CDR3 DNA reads TGTGCCAGCAGTTTAACCGGGGGGCCTAACTATGGCTACACCTTC.